This T cell receptor beta chain was recovered during a study of blood T cell repertoires in COVID-19. Study summary: COVID-19 samples collected from the United States, Italy and Spain covered acute and convalescent phases.

About this clone itself: The sample has other DNA sequences that encode this CDR3 too.

The germline V gene encodes CDR1 KGHSH and CDR2 LQKENI. The CDR3 runs to 13 residues. V gave up 2 bases and J gave up 5 bases, with 7 bases separating them. Assay used: immunoSEQ multiplex PCR; TCRdb lists only in-frame clones, some missing. The sample lists a few hundred thousand clones; around 87% were seen once. The sequence was obtained from a man aged 35-49 years in a cohort exposed to, infected with or recovered from COVID-19 (not recorded which). The rearrangement links TRBV18 to TRBJ1-5; D gene ambiguous. What was sequenced was PBMCs or T cells enriched from blood (not recorded which). The CDR3 region has the DNA TGTGCCAGCTCACCAGGGCGAGATCAGCCCCAGCATTTT. Translating gives CASSPGRDQPQHF. Drawing the rest from reference TRBV18 and TRBJ1-5, the complete variable domain is NAGVMQNPRHLVRRRGQEARLRCSPMKGHSHVYWYRQLPEEGLKFMVYLQKENIIDESGMPKERFSAEFPKEGPSILRIQQVVRGDSAAYFCASSPGRDQPQHFGDGTRLSIL.